This TCR beta chain was recovered during a study of T cell responses to AZD1222 COVID-19 vaccine. TCRdb's copy holds only in-frame clones and misses some; the assay was immunoSEQ multiplex PCR. This table holds about 88,000 clones, under 90% found once. J gave up 6 bases and V 6 bases, and 6 bases lay outside the gene matches. The CDR3 spans 13 residues. The germline V gene has CDR1 MNHEY and CDR2 SVGEGT. The chain combines TRBV6-2 or TRBV6-3 with TRBJ1-2, with 8 bases identical to TRBD1. Sequenced material: peripheral blood, taken on day 0 of AZD1222 vaccination. This receptor was obtained from an adult in good health. The CDR3: CASSDRTGNGYTF. The CDR3 DNA is TGTGCCAGCAGCGACAGGACAGGGAATGGCTACACCTTC.